The clone carrying this TCR beta chain occurred many times. What it recognizes is unknown. TCRdb recomputed calls from the multiplex PCR reads with MiXCR, one row per CDR3 protein. The sample records tens of thousands of distinct CDR3 sequences, roughly 24% being singletons. The data are from a study of breast tumors, draining lymph nodes, adjacent tissues. Regarding the study as a whole: Most tumor T cells seemingly derive from lymph node, then expand in tumor. Compared with lymph nodes, tumors were less diverse; compared with nontumor tissue, more. That most tumor T cells come from lymph nodes remained unproven.

Germline loops: CDR1 SGHAT, CDR2 FQNNGV. This CDR3 is 15 amino acids long. Losses at the gene ends were 4 bases for V and 6 bases for J; bases not matched to a gene: 5. Sequencing was done on a sample of breast tumor tissue. The origin of this receptor is a female donor with breast cancer. Some clones in this sample may be carry-over from other donors' samples. The V gene is TRBV11-2, the J gene TRBJ2-1; 11 positions match TRBD2. The CDR3 DNA reads TGTGCCAGCAGCTCCACTAGCGGGGGTTTCAATGAGCAGTTCTTC. Protein sequence: CASSSTSGGFNEQFF.